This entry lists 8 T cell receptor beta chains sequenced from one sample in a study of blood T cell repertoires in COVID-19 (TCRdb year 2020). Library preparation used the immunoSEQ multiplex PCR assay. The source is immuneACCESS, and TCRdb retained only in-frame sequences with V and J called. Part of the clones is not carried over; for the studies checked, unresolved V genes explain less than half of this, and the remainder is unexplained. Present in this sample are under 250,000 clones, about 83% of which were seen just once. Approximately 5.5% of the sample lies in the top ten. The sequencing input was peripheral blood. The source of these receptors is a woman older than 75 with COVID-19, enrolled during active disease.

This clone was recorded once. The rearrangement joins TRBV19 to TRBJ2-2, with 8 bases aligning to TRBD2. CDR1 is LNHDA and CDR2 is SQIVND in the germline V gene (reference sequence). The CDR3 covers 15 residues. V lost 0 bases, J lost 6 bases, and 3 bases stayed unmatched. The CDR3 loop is CASSIDGRGAGELFF. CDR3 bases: TGTGCCAGTAGTATAGACGGGCGGGGGGCCGGGGAGCTGTTTTTT.

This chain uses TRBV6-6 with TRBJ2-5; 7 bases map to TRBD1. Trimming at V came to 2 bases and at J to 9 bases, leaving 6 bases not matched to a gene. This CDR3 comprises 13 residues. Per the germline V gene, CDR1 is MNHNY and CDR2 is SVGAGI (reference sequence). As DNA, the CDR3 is TGTGCCAGCAGTTACGGGACAGTAACGGCCCAGTACTTC. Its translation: CASSYGTVTAQYF.

The CDR3 sequence is CASSVAGQGGILGETQYF. CDR3 coding DNA: TGTGCCAGCAGCGTAGCCGGACAGGGTGGTATCCTGGGAGAGACCCAGTACTTC. The V and J genes are TRBV9 and TRBJ2-5, with TRBD1 identical over 8 bases. J was trimmed by 4 bases and V by 0 bases; bases with no gene match: 14. Germline V gene lookup returns CDR1 SGDLS and CDR2 YYNGEE. The CDR3 sequence is 18 residues long. The entire variable domain, with the rest obtained from reference TRBV9 and TRBJ2-5, is as follows: DSGVTQTPKHLITATGQRVTLRCSPRSGDLSVYWYQQSLDQGLQFLIQYYNGEERAKGNILERFSAQQFPDLHSELNLSSLELGDSALYFCASSVAGQGGILGETQYFGPGTRLLVL.

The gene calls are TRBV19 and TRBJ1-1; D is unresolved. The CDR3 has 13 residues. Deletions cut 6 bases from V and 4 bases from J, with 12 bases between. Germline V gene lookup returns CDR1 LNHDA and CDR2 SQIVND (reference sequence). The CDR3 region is CASRRGRATEAFF. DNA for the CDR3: TGTGCCAGTAGACGGGGAAGAGCCACTGAAGCTTTCTTT.

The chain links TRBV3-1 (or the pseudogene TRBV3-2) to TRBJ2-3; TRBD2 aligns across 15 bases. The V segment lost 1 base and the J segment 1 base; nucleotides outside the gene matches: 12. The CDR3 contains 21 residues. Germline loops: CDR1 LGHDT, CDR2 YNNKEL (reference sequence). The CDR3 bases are TGTGCCAGCAGCCAAGTGAGGGGACTAGCGGGGGGCTCCCCACGCACAGATACGCAGTATTTT. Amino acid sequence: CASSQVRGLAGGSPRTDTQYF.

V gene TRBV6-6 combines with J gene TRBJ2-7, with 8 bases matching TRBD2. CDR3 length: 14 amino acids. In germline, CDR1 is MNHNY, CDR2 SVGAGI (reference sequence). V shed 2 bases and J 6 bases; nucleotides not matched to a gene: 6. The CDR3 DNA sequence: TGTGCCAGCAGTTACACCCCGGGGGGGGGCGAGCAGTACTTC. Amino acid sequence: CASSYTPGGGEQYF.

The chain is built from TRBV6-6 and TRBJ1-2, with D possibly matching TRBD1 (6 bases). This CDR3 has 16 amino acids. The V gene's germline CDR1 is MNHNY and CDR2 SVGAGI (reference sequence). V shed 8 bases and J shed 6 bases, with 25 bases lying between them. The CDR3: CASEASGAPGWNGYTF. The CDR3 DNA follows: TGTGCCAGCGAGGCCTCAGGGGCCCCCGGGTGGAATGGCTACACCTTC.

The CDR3 nucleotides are TGTGCCAGCAGCTCCCCTTGGGGCAGGGGAACCCCCTCGGCTTTCTTT. It encodes CASSSPWGRGTPSAFF. The genes are TRBV7-2 and TRBJ1-1; possibly TRBD1 for D (6 bases). Trimming cost V 4 bases and J 11 bases, with 26 bases left between them. Germline values: CDR1 SGHTA, CDR2 FQGNSA. The CDR3 extends over 16 amino acids.